The next 6 T cell receptor beta chains were all read from a single sample in a study of regulatory T cells in long-lasting Graves disease. iRepertoire HTBI primers and Arm-PCR of CDR3 regions built TCR beta libraries. Via MiXCR, TCRdb re-called the multiplex PCR reads, giving one row per CDR3 protein. The sample has under 250,000 distinct CDR3 sequences, 15% to 20% seen once. The time point: newly diagnosed GD, antithyroid drugs for less than 3 months. PBMC-derived RNA was used for the TCR library. These data were likewise used in another study, on T cells in Graves' hyperthyroidism and ophthalmopathy.

Specimen: peripheral blood mononuclear cells (PBMCs), collected at new diagnosis, from a patient treated with antithyroid drugs. These receptors were taken from a woman aged 25-40 years with Graves disease.

Remarks on this clonotype: A far larger clone is just one base off, so this is likely a read error. The chain carries TRBV27 and TRBJ2-7, with D possibly being TRBD1 or TRBD2 (5 bases each). CDR1 is MNHEY, CDR2 SMNVEV, per germline (reference sequence). CDR3 size: 16 residues. Trimming cost V 4 bases and J 5 bases, with 21 bases left between them. The CDR3: CASSYSGSGQDHEQYF. DNA for the CDR3: TGTGCCAGCAGTTACTCTGGGTCGGGGCAGGATCACGAGCAGTACTTC.

There are many counts of this clonotype. This sequence joins TRBV3-1 and TRBJ1-2; 8 bases are a match to TRBD1. The CDR3 extends over 14 amino acids. With 1 base clipped from V and 8 bases from J, the junction kept 6 bases outside the gene matches. Germline V CDR1 and CDR2: LGHDT, YNNKEL (reference sequence). CDR3 coding DNA: TGTGCCAGCAGCCAAGTGCAGGGGGCTTGGGGCTACACCTTC. This encodes CASSQVQGAWGYTF.

This clonotype was counted many times. This chain connects TRBV7-6 to TRBJ1-5; a weak D match, TRBD1 (5 bases). V was trimmed by 1 base and J by 7 bases, leaving 11 bases between them. From germline, CDR1 is SGHVS and CDR2 FNYEAQ. This CDR3 is 14 amino acids long. The CDR3 DNA is TGTGCCAGCAGCTTAGGGGGCAGGGAGCAGCCCCAGCATTTT. Amino acid sequence: CASSLGGREQPQHF. The complete variable domain, with remaining parts taken from reference TRBV7-6 and TRBJ1-5, reads GAGVSQSPRYKVTKRGQDVALRCDPISGHVSLYWYRQALGQGPEFLTYFNYEAQQDKSGLPNDRFSAERPEGSISTLTIQRTEQRDSAMYRCASSLGGREQPQHFGDGTRLSIL.

This clonotype has a count of ten or more. The V gene is TRBV20-1, the J gene TRBJ1-2; D is ambiguous. The CDR3 runs to 16 residues. Germline CDR1 reads DFQATT; CDR2 reads SNEGSKA (reference sequence). With 0 bases removed from V and 0 bases from J, the gap between germline ends came to 14 bases. CDR3 sequence: CSARERGPGANYGYTF. The DNA of the CDR3 is TGCAGTGCTAGAGAGAGAGGGCCTGGAGCTAACTATGGCTACACCTTC.

This clonotype was recorded many times. The CDR3 DNA is TGTGCCTGGAGAGAGGGAGGGGGCGATAATCAGCCCCAGCATTTT. This translates into CAWREGGGDNQPQHF. The gene calls are TRBV30 and TRBJ1-5; 7 positions agree with TRBD1. V lost 3 bases to trimming and J lost 4 bases; unmatched junction nucleotides: 9. Germline V lookup: CDR1 GTSNPN, CDR2 SVGIG (reference sequence). The length of the CDR3 is 15 residues. Full variable domain (remainder filled in from reference TRBV30 and TRBJ1-5): SQTIHQWPATLVQPVGSPLSLECTVEGTSNPNLYWYRQAAGRGLQLLFYSVGIGQISSEVPQNLSASRPQDRQFILSSKKLLLSDSGFYLCAWREGGGDNQPQHFGDGTRLSIL.

As for this clonotype: Possible read error: a much larger clone is one base away. The J gene is TRBJ2-7, the V gene TRBV6-1; the match to TRBD2 covers 7 bases. The CDR3 consists of 14 residues. Germline-derived CDR1 and CDR2 are MNHNS and SASEGT. CDR3 DNA: TGTGCCTGCAGTAGGGCAGGGAGGGCCTACGAGCAGTACTTC. It codes for CACSRAGRAYEQYF.